This T cell receptor beta chain was retrieved from a study of cytomegalovirus exposure and HLA in healthy donors (dated by TCRdb to about 2017). The study in broad terms: An earlier analysis of several hundred of the donors reported about 300 Gb of sequence data and 117 million unique TCR beta sequences obtained from 150 million to 200 million T cells. Roughly 300 gigabases of sequencing data and tens of millions of unique TCR sequences were included in an early release covering about 700 HLA-typed donors. Among the approximately 400 genotyped donors, approximately 77% belonged to the genetic ancestry cluster associated with self-reported Caucasian donors. The study aimed to test whether cataloging public T cell receptors could reveal signatures of past pathogen exposure. The T cell repertoires of 666 subjects were profiled by immunosequencing and related to cytomegalovirus serostatus. Besides the first cohort of about 730 subjects, a separate validation cohort made up of roughly 130 different subjects was used. To predict cytomegalovirus infection status, the study brought together high-throughput TCR immunosequencing, statistical association of individual TCRs with disease status, and machine learning. A later analysis re-examined previously published TCR beta repertoires from 500 to 700 donors and added high-resolution HLA genotyping to investigate patterns of TCR occurrence. Rather than drawing on any new phenotypic data, the later analysis identified candidate immune exposures from TCR beta sequences and the way those sequences occurred across donors. In an earlier analysis of 550 to 700 of the donors, high-throughput TCR beta sequencing was used to judge whether each TCR beta V gene segment behaved as functional or pseudogenic. Alongside the repertoire data, information on donor age, sex, ethnicity and CMV serostatus was compiled. A later genetic analysis took genome-wide SNP genotypes for 398 of the 666 donors and used that subset as a discovery cohort. All discovery cohort repertoires had been generated on a single sequencing platform. Both class I and class II loci were covered by HLA typing, at four-digit resolution. The number of typed donors differed by locus: about 620-640 for A, B, C, DRB1 and DQB1; 500 to 550 for DQA1; 606 for DPA1; and some 470 for DPB1. Five DR-DQ haplotypes were treated as single units for association and clustering because of strong linkage in the cohort. Among a few hundred genotyped donors of the cohort, an average of about 240,000 unique TCR beta nucleotide sequences were sequenced per donor, roughly 18% of them non-productive.

Overall study results and their limits: Across donors, most TCR sequences were observed very rarely, whereas some public TCRs were present in many individuals. A cluster of highly shared sequence variants was judged likely to be a technical artifact of the sequencing pipeline. The study listed 164 TCR beta chains as associated with cytomegalovirus. In this cohort, only TCR beta chains were sequenced, and detectable features were limited by the absence of alpha or paired-chain data. In an earlier analysis of more than 450 of the donors, most TCR beta V segments were observed in productive rearrangements about 87% or about 30% of the time, broadly matching IMGT annotations. When HLA alleles, especially DR and DQ, strongly co-occurred, attributing TCR associations to individual alleles was difficult. In a later analysis, HLA-associated TCR beta chains showed more clonal expansion and lower generation probabilities than non-associated chains that were equally common. It was suggested by the authors that the approach could potentially be generalized to other disease states and immunological phenotypes. Roughly uniform sequencing depth across donors was assumed in presence/absence analyses, although this assumption may not hold. A further reported finding was that TCR beta sequences accurately predicted the HLA-A and HLA-B alleles for most subjects in the first cohort. Three of the identified cytomegalovirus-associated TCR beta chains were confirmed in vitro to be specific for cytomegalovirus antigens. Seventeen rarely observed V segments, including chromosome 9 orphons, were excluded from the earlier analysis of about 500 of the donors because counts were too low. Correlated functional status among segregating V segments might reflect linkage disequilibrium, but an unknown experimental factor could not be ruled out. The only immune exposure information available for the cohort was CMV serostatus. The 87-base-pair reads could not distinguish some IMGT-functional V segments, including TRBV6-2 and TRBV6-3, so those segments were excluded. Most CMV-associated TCR beta chains appeared to be HLA-restricted in a later analysis, and the HLA associations seemed to be driven largely by CMV exposure. In both the original and validation cohorts, the classifier was reported to diagnose cytomegalovirus status with high specificity and sensitivity. A later analysis associated some 17,000 TCR beta sequences with specific HLA alleles at a false discovery rate of 0.05. Compared with the approximately 700-donor mean, donors in an Asian-associated ancestry cluster had fewer N-insertions in productive TCRs, according to a later genetic analysis. In a later analysis, the rate of TCR association differed among HLA loci, with DRB1 alleles having the most associated TCRs and HLA-C alleles having the fewest. A later analysis reported that several top co-occurrence clusters appeared linked to parvovirus B19, influenza, CMV and Epstein-Barr virus. V-gene and J-gene trimming of TCR beta chains was associated with a missense DCLRE1C variant in a later genetic analysis, and the association was replicated in an independent cohort. Because HLA typing was missing for some donors at each locus, association tests included only the typed subset.

CDR1 SGHTS and CDR2 YDEGEE are derived from the germline V gene. V lost 5 bases and J lost 0 bases, and the count of bases not matched to a germline gene is 8. The CDR3 holds 16 amino acids from the cysteine to the phenylalanine. The CDR3 DNA has 48 bases and is translated from base 1. This clone was counted once. Its antigen remains undetermined. The sample holds no much larger clone one base away, and base qualities are not on file. Library method: the immunoSEQ multiplex PCR assay. A mixture of 60 forward primers for TCR Vbeta segments and 13 reverse primers for TCR Jbeta segments was used in the multiplex PCR. Amplification of the CDR3 region of rearranged TCR beta genes was performed with a multiplex PCR assay on genomic DNA. On the Illumina HiSeq System, the amplified TCR beta libraries were sequenced as 87-base-pair reads. The study's processing was this. Across the roughly 600 repertoires, a later analysis counted about 81 million unique TCR beta chains, 9 million to 14 million of which were shared by at least two donors. Raw reads were error-corrected and collapsed into unique sequences with a nearest-neighbor algorithm that merged closely related sequences to remove PCR and sequencing errors. Alignment of CDR3 sequences to IMGT reference sequences was used to assign V, D and J gene segments. For a sequence to be retained, a match of at least six nucleotides was required to both a V gene segment and a J gene segment. Rearrangements were classified as productive when the CDR3 lacked stop codons and remained in frame with V and J, and all other rearrangements were classified as non-productive. CDR3 was defined by IMGT convention, running from the second conserved V-encoded cysteine to the conserved J-encoded phenylalanine. The earlier analysis of some 540 of the donors excluded any sequence lacking an unambiguous match to a single V gene segment. In an earlier analysis of about 590 of the donors, a V segment was called functional when productive rearrangements were above 56.7%, and segregating when the standard deviation between donors exceeded 5%. A statistical classification framework was built for diagnosing cytomegalovirus status from the catalog of TCR beta chain sequences. In a later analysis, TCR nucleotide sequences were compared against IMGT/GENE-DB human TR gene sequences so that V and J genes could be assigned. In a later analysis, CDR3 sequences and most-parsimonious VDJ recombination scenarios were assigned using the TCRdist pipeline. A later analysis defined each TCR beta chain by its CDR3 amino acid sequence plus V-gene family, and excluded reads lacking a unique V-gene family. A later analysis removed 500 to 600 highly shared, low-generation-probability nucleotide sequences to deal with suspected cross-contamination and a sequencing artifact. In a later analysis, a clonal expansion index for each public chain was calculated from normalized within-repertoire ranks of inferred template counts. Generation probabilities in a later analysis came from a VDJ recombination model fitted to out-of-frame rearrangements, and those results were checked against IGoR. In a later analysis, TCR-TCR, TCR-HLA and TCR-CMV co-occurrence was scored with hypergeometric tests, and a repertoire-size bias correction was applied to TCR pairs. To estimate false discovery rates, a later analysis permuted the HLA or CMV assignments 20 times. In a later analysis, co-occurring TCRs were grouped using DBSCAN, with TCRdist sequence similarity added in when clustering inside HLA-allele-positive subsets. Repertoires with fewer than 30,000 or more than 120,000 public chains were left out of co-occurrence clustering, as were five repertoires with anomalous nucleotide sharing. This immuneACCESS table, as held by TCRdb, lists in-frame sequences with V and J called but not all clones. Of the missing ones, under half trace to an unresolved V gene in checked studies; the others have no known cause. Clone size and the V and J calls come from that table; the DNA yielded D and trimming. Counted in this sample were 160,000 or so clones; 75% to 85% of them appeared once. The ten largest account for about 10% of the sample.

The cohort consisted of 600 or so healthy bone marrow donors. All cohort members were sampled while nominally healthy, although unrecorded immune exposures were likely present. The donor was CMV seropositive and was included in the group of 300 or so seropositive cohort members. A peripheral blood sample was collected from each donor, and TCR beta sequencing was performed on peripheral blood mononuclear cells. The Qiagen DNeasy Blood Extraction Kit was used to extract genomic DNA from the blood cell samples. The rearranged chain carries TRBV5-8 and TRBJ1-3; TRBD1 matches 7 bases in the middle. What was sequenced was PBMCs. The origin of this receptor is a man aged 50 to 60 in good health and CMV-seropositive. The encoded CDR3 is CASSYNRGPSGNTIYF. The nucleotide sequence reads as follows: TGTGCCAGCAGTTACAACAGGGGACCCTCTGGAAACACCATATATTTT.